The TCR beta chain under discussion was sequenced for a study of vaccination and CD4 T cells after COVID-19. Study in general: Convalescent donors: six male, four female; seven Caucasian, two Asian, one multiracial, two Hispanic.

This CDR3 is built from 12 residues. Germline V CDR1 and CDR2: SGHTA, FQGNSA. V lost 5 bases to trimming and J lost 7 bases, with 9 bases between them. Each CDR3 protein gets one entry after TCRdb re-called the PCR reads with MiXCR. The table lists fewer than 30,000 distinct CDR3 sequences, around 49% of them singletons, with around 1% in the top ten. There were positive PCR dates ranging from March to December 2020, all predating US Alpha, Beta and Delta variants. V gene TRBV7-2 combines with J gene TRBJ2-1; no reliable D call. The sequence was collected from a human donor who had recovered from COVID-19. The sequencing here drew on CD4+ T cells from blood, taken before SARS-CoV-2 vaccination. CDR3 bases: TGTGCCAGCAGCCCAGACTTAAATGAGCAGTTCTTC. Protein product: CASSPDLNEQFF.